This entry describes one TCR beta chain. The V gene's germline CDR1 is MNHNS and CDR2 SASEGT. V shed 2 bases and J shed 4 bases, with 8 bases lying between them. The CDR3 spans 13 residues. TCRdb keeps only in-frame clones here, not all; method: immunoSEQ multiplex PCR. The sample contains 150,000 to 200,000 clones, around 94% of which appear only once. The data derive from a study of control samples from healthy donors and cancer patients. The source is a man aged 55 to 70 with colorectal cancer. Sequencing was done on a sample of PBMCs. The rearrangement links TRBV6-1 to TRBJ1-2; D not resolved. CDR3: CASSEPKGYGYTF. CDR3 DNA sequence: TGTGCCAGCAGTGAACCTAAAGGCTATGGCTACACCTTC.